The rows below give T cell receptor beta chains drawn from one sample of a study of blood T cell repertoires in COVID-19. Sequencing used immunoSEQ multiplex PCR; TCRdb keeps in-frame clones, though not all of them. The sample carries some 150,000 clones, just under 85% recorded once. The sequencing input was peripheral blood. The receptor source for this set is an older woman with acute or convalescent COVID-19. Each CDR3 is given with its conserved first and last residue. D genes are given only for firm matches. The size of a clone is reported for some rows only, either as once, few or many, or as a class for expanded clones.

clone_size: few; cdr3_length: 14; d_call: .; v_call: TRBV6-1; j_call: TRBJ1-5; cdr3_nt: TGTGCCAGCAGTGAATCAGGGGCCGATCAGCCCCAGCATTTT; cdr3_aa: CASSESGADQPQHF
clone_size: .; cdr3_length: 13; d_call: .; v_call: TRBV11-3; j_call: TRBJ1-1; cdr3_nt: TGTGCCAGCAGCCTCAGGATGGGCACTGAAGCTTTCTTT; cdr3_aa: CASSLRMGTEAFF
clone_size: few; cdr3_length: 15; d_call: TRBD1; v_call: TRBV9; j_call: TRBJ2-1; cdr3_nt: TGTGCCAGCAGCGCCGACAGGGGGGACGTCAATGAGCAGTTCTTC; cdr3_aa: CASSADRGDVNEQFF
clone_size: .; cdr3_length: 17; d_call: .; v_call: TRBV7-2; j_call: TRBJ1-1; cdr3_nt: TGTGCCAGCAGTCTTATGTACACGATGTCCGGGGGTACTGAAGCTTTCTTT; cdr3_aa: CASSLMYTMSGGTEAFF
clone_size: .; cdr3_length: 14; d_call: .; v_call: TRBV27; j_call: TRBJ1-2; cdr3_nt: TGTGCCAGCAGTTTATTTGCAGGGGACTATGGCTACACCTTC; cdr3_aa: CASSLFAGDYGYTF
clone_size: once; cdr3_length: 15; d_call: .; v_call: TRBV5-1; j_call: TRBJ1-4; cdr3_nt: TGCGCCAGCAGCCTTAACACAGGGATGGGGGAAAAACTGTTTTTT; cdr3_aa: CASSLNTGMGEKLFF
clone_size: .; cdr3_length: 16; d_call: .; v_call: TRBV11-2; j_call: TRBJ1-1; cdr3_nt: TGTGCCAGCAGCTTAATCAGCGCCAACTTGAACACTGAAGCTTTCTTT; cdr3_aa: CASSLISANLNTEAFF
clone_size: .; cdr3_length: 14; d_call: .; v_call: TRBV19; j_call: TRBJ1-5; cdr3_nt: TGTGCCAGTAGGCCTCACAGGTTCGATCAGCCCCAGCATTTT; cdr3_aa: CASRPHRFDQPQHF
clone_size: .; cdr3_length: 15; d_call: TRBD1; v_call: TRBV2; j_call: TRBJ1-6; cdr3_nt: TGTGCCAGCAGTCAGGGACAGCTATATAATTCACCCCTCCACTTT; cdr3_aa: CASSQGQLYNSPLHF
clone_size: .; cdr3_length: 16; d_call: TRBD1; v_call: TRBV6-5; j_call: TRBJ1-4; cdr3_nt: TGTGCCAGCAGTTACAGGACAGGGGGCGATATGGGGAAACTGTTTTTT; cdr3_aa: CASSYRTGGDMGKLFF
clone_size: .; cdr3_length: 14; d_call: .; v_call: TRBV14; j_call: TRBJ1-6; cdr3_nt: TGTGCCAGCAGCCAAACGATAGGGGCTTCACCCCTCCACTTT; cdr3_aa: CASSQTIGASPLHF
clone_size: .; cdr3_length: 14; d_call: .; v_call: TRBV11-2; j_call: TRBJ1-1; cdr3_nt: TGTGCCAGCACTGCGTTGGAGGGCAACACTGAAGCTTTCTTT; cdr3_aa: CASTALEGNTEAFF
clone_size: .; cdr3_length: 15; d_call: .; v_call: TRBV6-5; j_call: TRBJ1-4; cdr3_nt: TGTGCCAGCAGGGGCCCGGACAGATCTAATGAAAAACTGTTTTTT; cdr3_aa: CASRGPDRSNEKLFF
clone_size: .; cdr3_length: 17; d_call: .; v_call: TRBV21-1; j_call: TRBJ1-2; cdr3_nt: TGTGCCAGCAGCAAAGACCCCCCGGCAGTTCGGGGATATGGCTACACCTTC; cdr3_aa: CASSKDPPAVRGYGYTF
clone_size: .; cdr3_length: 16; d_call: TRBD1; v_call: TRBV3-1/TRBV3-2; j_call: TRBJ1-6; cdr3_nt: TGTGCCAGCAGCCAAGCAGGGACAGGGGGTAATTCACCCCTCCACTTT; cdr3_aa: CASSQAGTGGNSPLHF